This passage covers 28 T cell receptor beta chains from one sample sequenced in a study of shared clonotypes between healthy human individuals. The method was immunoSEQ multiplex PCR; TCRdb's version includes in-frame clones alone and lacks a portion of them. The sample contains 2 million to 2.5 million clones, around 90% of which appear only once. Sequenced sample: naive CD4+ T cells from PBMCs. Subset given: CD45RA+ positively selected. Every receptor here comes from a man aged 18 to 30 in good health. Some clones in this sample may be carry-over from other donors' samples.

The chain couples TRBV7-8 to TRBJ2-7; TRBD2 agrees at 7 bases. The CDR3 contains 16 residues. V was clipped by 4 bases and J by 7 bases; unmatched bases: 16. Germline CDR1 is SGHVS and CDR2 is FQNEAQ. CDR3 residues: CASSSQSGVVSGEQYF. CDR3 DNA: TGTGCCAGCAGCTCCCAAAGCGGGGTGGTTTCGGGAGAGCAGTACTTC.

V and J are TRBV6-6 and TRBJ2-3; D possibly corresponds to TRBD2 (6 bases). The CDR3 has 13 residues. Germline V gives CDR1 MNHNY, CDR2 SVGAGI (reference sequence). The V gene lost 11 bases and the J gene lost 0 bases, with 12 bases spanning the gap. CDR3 amino acids: CALRGSSTDTQYF. The CDR3, as DNA: TGTGCCCTCCGGGGGTCTAGCACAGATACGCAGTATTTT.

Concerning this clone: At one boundary the junction diverges from the germline segment, which might be a read error. This chain uses TRBV28 with TRBJ1-2; tentative D call: TRBD1 (5 bases). CDR3 length: 13 amino acids. Germline-derived CDR1 and CDR2 are MDHEN and SYDVKM. The CDR3 region is CAGSRQGGYGYTF. The CDR3 region has the DNA TGTGCCGGCAGCCGCCAGGGAGGCTATGGCTACACCTTC.

The chain has TRBV13 and TRBJ2-7, with D perhaps matching TRBD1 (6 bases). The CDR3 length is 14 residues. Trimming left V 1 base short and J 6 bases short, with 13 bases between. CDR1 PRHDT and CDR2 FYEKMQ come from the germline V gene (reference sequence). CDR3 amino acids: CASSLETGFSEQYF. CDR3 nucleotide sequence: TGTGCCAGCAGCTTAGAGACAGGTTTTAGCGAGCAGTACTTC.

The CDR3 nucleotides read TGTGCCAGCAGCCAAGAGTCTGAGAGATACGAGCAGTACTTC. Protein product: CASSQESERYEQYF. This chain connects TRBV4-2 to TRBJ2-7; D is uncertain. Trimming took off 0 bases at V and 4 bases at J, with 10 bases between the two ends. The CDR3 runs 14 residues. Germline CDR1 is LGHNA and CDR2 is YNFKEQ.

The chain joins TRBV27 to TRBJ1-2, with D maybe TRBD1 (5 bases). The length of the CDR3 is 14 residues. CDR1 and CDR2 (germline): MNHEY, SMNVEV (reference sequence). The V end lost 5 bases, the J end lost 0 bases, and 10 bases lay between the germline ends. This CDR3 reads CASSMTAANYGYTF. CDR3 in DNA: TGTGCCAGCAGTATGACAGCCGCTAACTATGGCTACACCTTC.

The chain combines TRBV15 with TRBJ2-1; the match to TRBD2 covers 15 bases. In germline, CDR1 is LNHNV, CDR2 YYDKDF (reference sequence). CDR3 length: 18 residues. Trimming cost V 0 bases and J 12 bases; bases outside gene matches: 12. CDR3 loop: CATSREATGTSGRTTQFF. The CDR3 nucleotides are TGTGCCACCAGCAGAGAGGCAACCGGGACTAGCGGGAGGACTACGCAGTTCTTC.

This clone has just a few counts. The J gene is TRBJ1-1, the V gene TRBV30; D is undetermined. CDR3 length equals 14 residues. V lost 3 bases, J lost 7 bases, and 18 bases lay in between. Germline V gene sequence: CDR1 GTSNPN, CDR2 SVGIG (reference sequence). The CDR3 sequence: CAWSFSGYLREAFF. The DNA of the CDR3 is TGTGCCTGGAGCTTTAGCGGGTATCTACGTGAAGCTTTCTTT.

The gene calls are TRBV6-1 and TRBJ2-2; D uncertain. Germline V CDR1 and CDR2: MNHNS, SASEGT. Between the trimmed V and J ends, which lost 7 bases and 1 base, there was a span of 10 bases. The CDR3 has 14 amino acids. The DNA of the CDR3 is TGTGCCAGCACCGTCAGGTTGAACACCGGGGAGCTGTTTTTT. Translating it yields CASTVRLNTGELFF.

The chain employs TRBV27 and TRBJ2-1; D call uncertain. This CDR3 is built from 14 residues. The germline V gene encodes CDR1 MNHEY and CDR2 SMNVEV (reference sequence). Trimming removed 5 bases at V and 9 bases at J, with 17 bases between. The CDR3 DNA follows: TGTGCCAGCAGTCGGACCCAAGGCGGTGGTGAGCAGTTCTTC. Encoded protein: CASSRTQGGGEQFF.

This sequence joins TRBV27 and TRBJ1-1; D not resolved. This CDR3 comprises 12 residues. CDR1 is MNHEY and CDR2 is SMNVEV in the germline V gene (reference sequence). The germline V and J ends were trimmed by 5 bases and 10 bases, with 14 bases remaining between them. The CDR3 DNA reads as TGTGCCAGCAGTCCCACGGGAGGTTCAGCTTTCTTT. Protein: CASSPTGGSAFF.

V and J are TRBV6-1 and TRBJ1-5; 8 bases agree with TRBD1. CDR1 and CDR2 (germline): MNHNS, SASEGT. Trimming removed 4 bases from V and 5 bases from J; junction bases left unmatched: 4. There are 14 residues in the CDR3. The CDR3 coding sequence is TGTGCCAGCAGTGCTACAGGGGGGGATCAGCCCCAGCATTTT. Encoded protein: CASSATGGDQPQHF.

The chain joins TRBV6-1 to TRBJ2-1; D assignment may be TRBD1 or TRBD2 (5 bases each). The germline V gene has CDR1 MNHNS and CDR2 SASEGT. Trimming pared 6 bases from V and 8 bases from J, leaving 26 bases between. The CDR3 has 17 amino acids. The CDR3 DNA reads as TGTGCCAGCAGAGAATTGCCCCGGGACCGGGTTATGCATGAGCAGTTCTTC. It translates to CASRELPRDRVMHEQFF.

V is TRBV30 and J is TRBJ1-2, with 7 bases identical to TRBD1. V lost 1 base, J lost 5 bases, and 13 bases stayed unmatched. The CDR3 is 16 amino acids. CDR1 is GTSNPN, CDR2 SVGIG, per germline (reference sequence). CDR3 in amino acids: CAWSGDTGTAFYGYTF. The CDR3 bases are TGTGCCTGGAGTGGGGATACCGGGACAGCGTTTTATGGCTACACCTTC.

This rearrangement joins TRBV29-1 to TRBJ1-2; TRBD1 is a possible D gene (5 bases). The germline gives CDR1 SQVTM, CDR2 ANQGSEA. V was pared by 5 bases and J by 7 bases, with 17 bases between. CDR3 size: 13 residues. CDR3 sequence (DNA): TGCAGCGTTTGGATTCGGGGCGTAGCTGGCTACACCTTC. Its protein product is CSVWIRGVAGYTF.

The rearrangement uses TRBV7-2 and TRBJ2-3; D is uncertain. The CDR3 has 13 residues. Trimming cost V 3 bases and J 1 base, with 5 bases left between them. The germline V gene has CDR1 SGHTA and CDR2 FQGNSA. The CDR3 bases are TGTGCCAGCAGCTTCCAGGGCACAGATACGCAGTATTTT. Its translation is CASSFQGTDTQYF.

This chain uses TRBV5-1 with TRBJ2-1; weak D call: TRBD2 (6 bases). V lost 4 bases and J lost 7, with 18 bases in between. The CDR3 consists of 15 residues. The V gene's germline CDR1 is SGHRS and CDR2 YFSETQ. DNA of the CDR3: TGCGCCAGCAGCATTCATAGCGGAGGCGGGAATGAGCAGTTCTTC. Translation gives CASSIHSGGGNEQFF. Looking up the rest from reference TRBV5-1 and TRBJ2-1 gives the full variable domain: KAGVTQTPRYLIKTRGQQVTLSCSPISGHRSVSWYQQTPGQGLQFLFEYFSETQRNKGNFPGRFSGRQFSNSRSEMNVSTLELGDSALYLCASSIHSGGGNEQFFGPGTRLTVL.

Worth noting for this clone: Other nucleotide sequences in the sample specify the same CDR3. The rearrangement joins TRBV5-1 to TRBJ1-5; 9 nucleotides align to TRBD1. The germline gives CDR1 SGHRS, CDR2 YFSETQ. The CDR3 length is 14 residues. Losses at the gene ends were 4 bases for V and 7 bases for J; bases not matched to a gene: 6. This chain's CDR3 is CASSPGQGRQPQHF. In nucleotides, the CDR3 is TGCGCCAGCAGCCCGGGACAGGGTAGACAGCCCCAGCATTTT.

The rearrangement joins TRBV28 to TRBJ2-7; 11 bases line up with TRBD1. The germline V gene has CDR1 MDHEN and CDR2 SYDVKM. The CDR3 loop spans 18 amino acids. Trimming took 4 bases from V and 3 from J; bases not matched to a gene: 14. The CDR3 coding sequence is TGTGCCAGCAGTTCCCCCCATTTAGGGACAGGGGGTGTCTACGAGCAGTACTTC. Translating gives CASSSPHLGTGGVYEQYF.

DNA for the CDR3: TGCGCCAGCAGCTTGGACAGGGGGAACGTTGGGACTGAAGCTTTCTTT. It is translated as CASSLDRGNVGTEAFF. J is TRBJ1-1 and V is TRBV5-1, with 8 bases that match TRBD1. Germline V gives CDR1 SGHRS, CDR2 YFSETQ. This CDR3 comprises 16 residues. The V segment lost 0 bases and the J segment 5 bases; nucleotides outside the gene matches: 9.

The genes are TRBV28 and TRBJ1-4; possible D gene TRBD1, 6 bases. The CDR3 runs 16 residues. The V gene's germline CDR1 is MDHEN and CDR2 SYDVKM. V lost 1 base and J lost 4, with 13 bases in between. CDR3 sequence: CASSLYPGANNEKLFF. CDR3 DNA: TGTGCCAGCAGTTTATATCCGGGGGCGAATAATGAAAAACTGTTTTTT. The full variable domain, in which reference TRBV28 and TRBJ1-4 provide the parts outside the CDR3, is DVKVTQSSRYLVKRTGEKVFLECVQDMDHENMFWYRQDPGLGLRLIYFSYDVKMKEKGDIPEGYSVSREKKERFSLILESASTNQTSMYLCASSLYPGANNEKLFFGSGTQLSVL.

V is TRBV28 and J is TRBJ1-2; D possibly corresponds to TRBD1 (5 bases). This CDR3 region has 14 residues. V lost 4 bases and J 5 bases, leaving 14 bases between the germline ends. Germline V lookup: CDR1 MDHEN, CDR2 SYDVKM. The CDR3 is CASSYSGQNYGYTF. The CDR3 bases are TGTGCCAGCAGTTATTCAGGACAAAATTATGGCTACACCTTC.

The chain carries TRBV6-1 and TRBJ2-7; 10 bases match TRBD1. V was clipped by 5 bases and J by 5 bases; unmatched bases: 9. There are 15 residues in the CDR3. In germline, CDR1 is MNHNS, CDR2 SASEGT. The CDR3 region is CASSKGQGGINEQYF. In DNA form, the CDR3 reads TGTGCCAGCAGTAAAGGACAGGGGGGTATCAACGAGCAGTACTTC.

The sample holds one count of this clone. The J gene is TRBJ2-3, the V gene TRBV7-2; the D gene is possibly TRBD1 (6 bases). This CDR3 region has 15 residues. CDR1 is SGHTA, CDR2 FQGNSA, per germline. Trimming shortened V by 5 bases and J by 2 bases, and 14 bases separated the two germline ends. This chain's CDR3 is CASSTGIPITDTQYF. CDR3 coding DNA: TGTGCCAGCAGCACAGGGATTCCTATCACAGATACGCAGTATTTT.

The chain links TRBV4-1 to TRBJ2-1, with a weak D call TRBD1 (6 bases). The V end lost 0 bases, the J end lost 3 bases, and 9 bases lay between the germline ends. This CDR3 has 15 amino acids. Germline V gene lookup returns CDR1 MGHRA and CDR2 YSYEKL. The CDR3 is CASSQDPGDYNEQFF. CDR3 bases: TGCGCCAGCAGCCAAGATCCAGGGGACTACAATGAGCAGTTCTTC.

The chain carries TRBV5-1 and TRBJ2-7; no clear D. The CDR3 loop spans 14 amino acids. Between the trimmed V and J ends, which lost 0 bases and 3 bases, there was a span of 10 bases. CDR1 and CDR2 from the germline V gene are SGHRS and YFSETQ. The CDR3 loop is CASSLAMAFYEQYF. The CDR3 DNA sequence: TGCGCCAGCAGCTTGGCCATGGCTTTCTACGAGCAGTACTTC.

This chain uses TRBV28 with TRBJ1-5; TRBD1 matches 8 bases. Germline V lookup: CDR1 MDHEN, CDR2 SYDVKM. Losses at the gene ends were 3 bases for V and 5 bases for J; bases not matched to a gene: 18. CDR3 length: 19 amino acids. The CDR3 protein is CASSFMAFDRDRRDQPQHF. The CDR3 bases are TGTGCCAGCAGTTTTATGGCCTTCGATCGGGACAGGAGGGATCAGCCCCAGCATTTT.

The chain recombines TRBV6-5 with TRBJ2-7, with D uncertain. Germline CDR1 reads MNHEY; CDR2 reads SVGAGI. V shed 4 bases and J shed 2 bases, with 12 bases lying between them. The CDR3 runs 14 residues. For the CDR3, the DNA is TGTGCCAGCAGTTCCGGACGTCAGACCTACGAGCAGTACTTC. This sequence encodes CASSSGRQTYEQYF.